This is a list of T cell receptor beta chains from one sample in a study of blood T cell repertoires in COVID-19. The method was immunoSEQ multiplex PCR; TCRdb's version includes in-frame clones alone and lacks a portion of them. The sample consists of approximately 100,000 clones, over 75% of them appearing once. The source material was peripheral blood. The receptors here all came from a woman aged 60-75 years with acute or convalescent COVID-19. Each CDR3 is given with its conserved first and last residue. Fields, in order: J gene, D gene, V gene, clone size, CDR3 protein, CDR3 DNA. The D gene is left open where the match is weak. Some rows have no size entry. The others give once, few or many, or a class for an expanded clone.

>TRBJ2-1|.|TRBV20-1|once
CSANKGQDQFF
TGCAGTGCTAATAAGGGACAAGACCAGTTCTTC
>TRBJ1-4|.|TRBV15|once
CATSRDTGSNEKLFF
TGTGCCACCAGCAGAGATACAGGGTCAAATGAAAAACTGTTTTTT
>TRBJ1-1|.|TRBV5-1|.
CASSPAPGGGTRDTEAFF
TGCGCCAGCAGCCCGGCCCCGGGAGGGGGGACCAGGGACACTGAAGCTTTCTTT
>TRBJ1-1|.|TRBV6-1|.
CASSEGGAYTEAFF
TGTGCCAGCAGTGAGGGAGGGGCATACACTGAAGCTTTCTTT
>TRBJ2-2|.|TRBV10-3|once
CANRPRDTGELFF
TGTGCCAACCGACCCCGGGACACCGGGGAGCTGTTTTTT
>TRBJ2-7|.|TRBV3-1/TRBV3-2|.
CASSQVPGHRQYF
TGTGCCAGCAGCCAAGTCCCCGGACATAGGCAGTACTTC
>TRBJ2-7|TRBD1|TRBV9|.
CASSVGQGGDEQYF
TGTGCCAGCAGCGTCGGACAGGGTGGGGACGAGCAGTACTTC
>TRBJ1-1|.|TRBV19|.
CASTSAARLNTEAFF
TGTGCCAGTACCTCGGCGGCCCGACTGAACACTGAAGCTTTCTTT
>TRBJ1-3|.|TRBV13|.
CASSFGGVTGNTIYF
TGTGCCAGCAGCTTTGGGGGGGTCACTGGAAACACCATATATTTT
>TRBJ2-2|TRBD2|TRBV5-1|.
CASSPQSSGTGGELFF
TGCGCCAGCAGCCCGCAGAGTAGCGGGACCGGCGGGGAGCTGTTTTTT
>TRBJ2-3|.|TRBV19|once
CASSLSPSTDTQYF
TGTGCCAGTAGTCTCAGTCCTAGCACAGATACGCAGTATTTT
>TRBJ1-3|TRBD1|TRBV11-2|.
CASSLETGAGNTIYF
TGTGCCAGCAGCTTAGAGACAGGGGCTGGAAACACCATATATTTT
>TRBJ1-4|TRBD1|TRBV6-1|.
CASSEMGQGWSNEKLFF
TGTGCCAGCAGTGAAATGGGACAGGGATGGAGTAATGAAAAACTGTTTTTT
>TRBJ2-2|.|TRBV9|once
CASSVGDRSGELFF
TGTGCCAGCAGCGTAGGAGACAGGTCCGGGGAGCTGTTTTTT
>TRBJ2-5|TRBD2|TRBV24-1|.
CATSDTLAGDETQYF
TGTGCCACCAGTGACACACTAGCGGGAGACGAGACCCAGTACTTC
>TRBJ1-2|.|TRBV7-9|.
CASSSPGLMSYTF
TGTGCCAGCAGCTCCCCGGGACTGATGAGCTACACCTTC
>TRBJ1-1|.|TRBV28|.
CASSPSPGEGTEAFF
TGTGCCAGCAGTCCAAGCCCTGGAGAGGGCACTGAAGCTTTCTTT
>TRBJ1-6|.|TRBV30|few
CAWSVSTGTNSPLHF
TGTGCCTGGAGTGTATCTACAGGGACCAATTCACCCCTCCACTTT
>TRBJ2-6|.|TRBV30|once
CAWSADRQTNVLTF
TGTGCCTGGAGTGCCGATCGACAGACCAACGTCCTGACTTTC
>TRBJ1-5|TRBD1|TRBV2|.
CASRWDRGNQPQHF
TGTGCCAGCAGGTGGGACAGGGGCAATCAGCCCCAGCATTTT
>TRBJ2-2|.|TRBV2|.
CASRQGTGELFF
TGTGCCAGCAGACAGGGAACCGGGGAGCTGTTTTTT
>TRBJ1-5|.|TRBV10-1|few
CASSRLVCRQPQHF
TGCGCCAGCAGTCGACTGGTTTGTAGACAGCCCCAGCATTTT
>TRBJ1-4|TRBD1|TRBV24-1|.
CATSGSRGQDNEKLFF
TGTGCCACCAGTGGGAGTAGGGGACAGGATAATGAAAAACTGTTTTTT
>TRBJ2-2|.|TRBV5-1|.
CASSTDGDTGELFF
TGCGCCAGCAGCACCGACGGGGACACCGGGGAGCTGTTTTTT
>TRBJ1-4|.|TRBV7-9|few
CASSPFGEKLFF
TGTGCCAGCAGCCCTTTCGGGGAAAAACTGTTTTTT
>TRBJ1-5|.|TRBV21-1|.
CASSKIGRAGQPQHF
TGTGCCAGCAGCAAAATAGGCAGGGCAGGTCAGCCCCAGCATTTT
>TRBJ2-1|TRBD2|TRBV4-1|.
CASSQEVGRAINEQFF
TGCGCCAGCAGCCAAGAGGTTGGGAGGGCCATCAATGAGCAGTTCTTC
>TRBJ1-2|TRBD1|TRBV19|.
CASSLGQRAGYTF
TGTGCCAGTAGCTTGGGACAGCGAGCGGGCTACACCTTC
>TRBJ1-3|.|TRBV19|.
CASSKPQGYSSGNTIYF
TGTGCCAGTAGTAAGCCCCAGGGTTATTCCTCTGGAAACACCATATATTTT
>TRBJ1-6|.|TRBV30|.
CAWSAVEHLHF
TGTGCCTGGAGTGCAGTGGAGCACCTCCACTTT
>TRBJ1-4|.|TRBV19|.
CASSLSEKLFF
TGTGCCAGTAGTCTTAGTGAAAAACTGTTTTTT
>TRBJ2-7|.|TRBV12-3/TRBV12-4|few
CASSLVQGQEQYF
TGTGCCAGCAGTTTAGTACAGGGCCAAGAGCAGTACTTC
>TRBJ1-1|.|TRBV6-5|.
CATSRSGDWNTEAFF
TGTGCCACCTCTCGGTCAGGGGATTGGAACACTGAAGCTTTCTTT
>TRBJ1-2|TRBD1|TRBV19|once
CASSLGQVNYGYTF
TGTGCCAGTAGTCTGGGACAGGTAAACTATGGCTACACCTTC
>TRBJ2-5|TRBD2|TRBV7-7|.
CASSLAGGETQYF
TGTGCTAGCAGCTTAGCGGGGGGAGAGACCCAGTACTTC
>TRBJ2-1|TRBD2|TRBV28|.
CASHGEGEQFF
TGTGCCAGCCACGGGGAGGGCGAGCAGTTCTTC
>TRBJ2-7|TRBD2|TRBV28|.
CASRQLAGGYEQYF
TGTGCCAGCAGGCAACTAGCGGGAGGGTACGAGCAGTACTTC
>TRBJ1-5|.|TRBV19|.
CASSSLRVGNQPQHF
TGTGCCAGTAGCTCTCTCAGGGTTGGCAATCAGCCCCAGCATTTT
>TRBJ2-5|.|TRBV28|once
CASSFGGAVQETQYF
TGTGCCAGCAGTTTTGGTGGGGCGGTCCAAGAGACCCAGTACTTC
>TRBJ2-1|.|TRBV5-8|.
CASSSLSGYNEQFF
TGTGCCAGCAGCTCCCTTAGCGGATACAATGAGCAGTTCTTC
>TRBJ1-5|.|TRBV19|.
CASSIVVGEPQHF
TGTGCCAGTAGTATAGTGGTAGGGGAGCCCCAGCATTTT
>TRBJ1-1|.|TRBV6-2/TRBV6-3|.
CASSYLAMNTEAFF
TGTGCCAGCAGTTATCTCGCTATGAACACTGAAGCTTTCTTT
>TRBJ1-5|.|TRBV27|.
CASSFGGNQPQHF
TGTGCCAGCAGTTTTGGGGGGAATCAGCCCCAGCATTTT
>TRBJ1-5|TRBD1|TRBV24-1|.
CATSDETGAQPQHF
TGTGCCACCAGTGATGAGACAGGGGCGCAGCCCCAGCATTTT
>TRBJ1-2|.|TRBV27|.
CASSGTSNYGYTF
TGTGCTTCTTCCGGGACATCTAACTATGGCTACACCTTC
>TRBJ2-5|TRBD2|TRBV9|once
CASSELAGAQETQYF
TGTGCCAGCAGCGAGTTAGCGGGAGCTCAAGAGACCCAGTACTTC
>TRBJ2-1|.|TRBV11-3|.
CASSSSLESSYNEQFF
TGTGCCAGCAGCTCGTCTCTGGAGAGCTCCTACAATGAGCAGTTCTTC
>TRBJ1-5|TRBD1|TRBV27|.
CASRFTIWDSDQPQHF
TGTGCCAGCAGATTTACTATCTGGGACAGCGATCAGCCCCAGCATTTT
>TRBJ2-1|.|TRBV6-6|.
CASSVRASVYNEQFF
TGTGCCAGCAGTGTCCGGGCTAGCGTCTACAATGAGCAGTTCTTC
>TRBJ1-1|TRBD1|TRBV9|.
CASSVRGLSGTEAFF
TGTGCCAGCAGCGTGAGGGGGCTATCGGGCACTGAAGCTTTCTTT
>TRBJ1-2|TRBD1|TRBV27|few
CASSTRQGASYGYTF
TGTGCCAGCAGTACCAGACAGGGGGCGAGCTATGGCTACACCTTC
>TRBJ1-1|.|TRBV29-1|.
CSVERRIERNTEAFF
TGCAGCGTTGAACGCAGGATAGAAAGGAACACTGAAGCTTTCTTT
>TRBJ1-5|TRBD1|TRBV19|.
CASSSSGTGTSSQPQHF
TGTGCCAGTAGTTCCTCCGGGACAGGGACATCAAGTCAGCCCCAGCATTTT
>TRBJ2-3|TRBD1|TRBV10-2|.
CASSSSGGADTQYF
TGCGCCAGCAGCAGTTCAGGGGGTGCAGATACGCAGTATTTT